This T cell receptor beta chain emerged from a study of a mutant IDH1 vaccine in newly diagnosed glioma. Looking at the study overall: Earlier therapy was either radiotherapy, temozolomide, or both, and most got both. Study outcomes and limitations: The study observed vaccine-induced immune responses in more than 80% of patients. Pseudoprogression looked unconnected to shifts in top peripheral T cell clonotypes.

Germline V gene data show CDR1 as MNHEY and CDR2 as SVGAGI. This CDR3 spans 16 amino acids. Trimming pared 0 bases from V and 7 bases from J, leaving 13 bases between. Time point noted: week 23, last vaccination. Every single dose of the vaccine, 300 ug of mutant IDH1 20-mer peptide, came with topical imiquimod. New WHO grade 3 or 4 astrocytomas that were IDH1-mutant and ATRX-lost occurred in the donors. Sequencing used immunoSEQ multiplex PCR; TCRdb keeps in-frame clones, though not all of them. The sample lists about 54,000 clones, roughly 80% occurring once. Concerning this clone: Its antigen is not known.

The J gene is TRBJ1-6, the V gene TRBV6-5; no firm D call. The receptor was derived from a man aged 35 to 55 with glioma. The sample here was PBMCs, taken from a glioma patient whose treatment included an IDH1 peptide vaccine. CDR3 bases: TGTGCCAGCAGTTACTCTAGGACGGCAATCAATTCACCCCTCCACTTT. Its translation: CASSYSRTAINSPLHF.